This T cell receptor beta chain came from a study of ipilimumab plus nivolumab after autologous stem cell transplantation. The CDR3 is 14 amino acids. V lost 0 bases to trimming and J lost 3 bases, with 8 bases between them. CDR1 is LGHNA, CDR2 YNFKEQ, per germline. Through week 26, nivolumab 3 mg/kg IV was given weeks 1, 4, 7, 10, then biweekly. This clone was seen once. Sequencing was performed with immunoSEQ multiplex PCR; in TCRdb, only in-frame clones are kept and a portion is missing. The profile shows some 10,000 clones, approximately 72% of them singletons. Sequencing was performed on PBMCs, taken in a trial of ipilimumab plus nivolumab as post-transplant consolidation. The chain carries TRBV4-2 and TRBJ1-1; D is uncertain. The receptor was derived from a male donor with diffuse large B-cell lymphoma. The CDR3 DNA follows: TGTGCCAGCAGCCAAGATCCTGGGGACACTGAAGCTTTCTTT. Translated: CASSQDPGDTEAFF.